Listed below are T cell receptor beta chains from one sample, sequenced in a study of CD8 T cells in Susac syndrome. TCRdb called the immunoSEQ multiplex PCR reads again in MiXCR, with one record for every CDR3 protein. The sample contains 250,000 to 300,000 distinct CDR3 sequences, 65% to 90% of which appear only once. Sequencing was done on a sample of CD8+ T cells from PBMCs. These receptors originate from a human donor with multiple sclerosis. Each CDR3 is given with its conserved first and last residue. A D gene is named only where the DNA matches it firmly. Part of the rows lack a size; the others show once, few, many or a class for expanded clones.

few	TRBV3-1	TRBD1	TRBJ2-7	TGTGCCAGCAGCCAAGAGGGGCAGGGGGCCTACGAGCAGTACTTC	CASSQEGQGAYEQYF
-	TRBV30	-	TRBJ2-7	TGTGCCTGGAGTCTCAGTAGCTCCTACGAGCAGTACTTC	CAWSLSSSYEQYF
-	TRBV6-2/TRBV6-3	-	TRBJ1-1	TGTGCCAGCAGTTATAGACACGGTGAAGCTTTCTTT	CASSYRHGEAFF
-	TRBV13	-	TRBJ2-3	TGTGCCAGCAGCCCCCAGGACAGCCCTAGCACAGATACGCAGTATTTT	CASSPQDSPSTDTQYF
-	TRBV4-1	-	TRBJ1-5	TGCGCCAGCAGCCAAGAAGGCAGGGAAATTCAGCCCCAGCATTTT	CASSQEGREIQPQHF
-	TRBV30	-	TRBJ2-2	TGTGCCTGGAGTGTAGGGACAAATAGGGAGCTGTTTTTT	CAWSVGTNRELFF
-	TRBV28	-	TRBJ1-2	TGTGCCAGCTTTCGGCGGTTAGGCTATGGCTACACCTTC	CASFRRLGYGYTF
-	TRBV15	-	TRBJ2-2	TGTGCCACCAGCGGGTCCGGGACTCCGAACACCGGGGAGCTGTTTTTT	CATSGSGTPNTGELFF
-	TRBV5-4	TRBD1	TRBJ2-7	TGTGCCAGCACGGACAGGGGAGTCCCCCATTGGGAGCAGTACTTC	CASTDRGVPHWEQYF
-	TRBV20-1	-	TRBJ2-7	TGCAGTGCTAGAGATGAAGAGGAGGACTACGAGCAGTACTTC	CSARDEEEDYEQYF
-	TRBV10-2	TRBD1	TRBJ1-5	TGCGCCAGCAAACAGGGGGGAATGAATCAGCCCCAGCATTTT	CASKQGGMNQPQHF
-	TRBV3-1	-	TRBJ1-4	TGTGCCAGCAGCCAAGAGGGCACGCCTGCTCCGTTCGGCTCCTTTTTT	CASSQEGTPAPFGSFF
-	TRBV27	-	TRBJ1-5	TGTGCCAGCAGTCCCTCGCTGGCGGATCAGCCCCAGCATTTT	CASSPSLADQPQHF
-	TRBV1	-	TRBJ1-1	TGCACCAGCAGCCAACGTCGGGAAAGGAACACTGAAGCTTTCTTT	CTSSQRRERNTEAFF
-	TRBV2	TRBD2	TRBJ2-7	TGTGCCAGCAGTGAAAGCGGGAGGTACGAGCAGTACTTC	CASSESGRYEQYF
-	TRBV6-2/TRBV6-3	-	TRBJ1-5	TGTGCCAGCAGCATGGGGTGGAGGAGCAATCAGCCCCAGCATTTT	CASSMGWRSNQPQHF
-	TRBV30	TRBD2	TRBJ2-3	TGTGCCTGGAAGACTAGCGGGAGAGTGGCAGATACGCAGTATTTT	CAWKTSGRVADTQYF
-	TRBV20-1	-	TRBJ2-7	TGCAGTGCTGGCGACATTTCCTACGAGCAGTACTTC	CSAGDISYEQYF
-	TRBV24-1	TRBD1	TRBJ2-5	TGTGCCACCAGTGCCCAGACGTCACAGGGGCAAGAGACCCAGTACTTC	CATSAQTSQGQETQYF
-	TRBV4-3	TRBD2	TRBJ2-3	TGCGCCAGCAGCGAAGGGACTAGCGGGAGTATAGATACGCAGTATTTT	CASSEGTSGSIDTQYF
-	TRBV7-6	-	TRBJ1-4	TGTGCCAGCAGCCCCCCCTCCGTTGAAAAACTGTTTTTT	CASSPPSVEKLFF
-	TRBV3-1	TRBD1	TRBJ2-4	TGTGCCAGCAGCCAATGGGGGACCGGGACAGTCGAAAACATTCAGTACTTC	CASSQWGTGTVENIQYF